The source of this TCR beta chain is a study of T cell responses to AZD1222 COVID-19 vaccine. Study conclusions and caveats: When two AZD1222 doses had been given, Spike-specific TCR breadth and depth rose. Mapped onto spike, vaccine-associated CD4 TCRs spanned it and were dominant at 160-218 and 743-854.

Libraries were prepared by immunoSEQ multiplex PCR; TCRdb keeps only in-frame clonotypes and omits some of them. The table has 98,000 or so clones, roughly 84% seen once; the top ten hold roughly 3%. With respect to this clone: The antigen is unknown.

Per germline, CDR1 SEHNR and CDR2 FQNEAQ (reference sequence). This CDR3 spans 15 amino acids. V was pared by 3 bases and J by 0 bases, with 11 bases between. The material was peripheral blood, obtained on day 0 of AZD1222 vaccination. This clonotype originated in an adult in good health. This chain connects TRBV7-9 to TRBJ1-2, with D tentatively TRBD1 (5 bases). The CDR3 reads CASSFQGAANYGYTF. CDR3 sequence (DNA): TGTGCCAGCAGCTTCCAGGGTGCAGCTAACTATGGCTACACCTTC.